Following are 8 T cell receptor beta chains from one sample sequenced in a study of metastatic and nonmetastatic thyroid tumors. Among the patients, none had received any treatment before thyroid surgery. TCRdb re-analyzed the PCR reads through MiXCR. The data contain tens of thousands of clones, about a third of them seen just once; the ten biggest clones take up approximately 29%. The sequencing sample was made of tumor tissue. Every receptor here comes from a female donor with papillary thyroid cancer or a benign thyroid nodule (not recorded which). Some clones in this sample may be carry-over from other donors' samples.

The rearrangement links TRBV19 to TRBJ2-7, with 9 bases lining up with TRBD2. There are 15 residues in the CDR3. Looked up from germline, CDR1 is LNHDA and CDR2 is SQIVND (reference sequence). Trimming took 3 bases from V and 1 from J; bases not matched to a gene: 4. The CDR3 reads CASSMSAGGSYEQYF. CDR3 DNA sequence: TGTGCCAGTAGTATGAGTGCGGGAGGGTCCTACGAGCAGTACTTC.

V usage is TRBV20-1 and J usage is TRBJ1-2; 7 positions agree with TRBD1. Germline values: CDR1 DFQATT, CDR2 SNEGSKA (reference sequence). This CDR3 comprises 17 residues. After removal of 0 bases from V and 3 bases from J, the junction contained 13 bases not matched to a gene. CDR3 sequence (DNA): TGCAGTGCTAGAGATCGGGCGGGGACAGCCAGTTACTATGGCTACACCTTC. Translated: CSARDRAGTASYYGYTF.

The chain links TRBV6-1 to TRBJ1-2; TRBD1 might be the D (6 bases). CDR1 MNHNS and CDR2 SASEGT come from the germline V gene. V dropped 7 bases and J dropped 0 bases, with 12 bases sitting between them. The CDR3 has 14 residues. The CDR3 region is CASNRDTTNYGYTF. The CDR3 DNA reads TGTGCCAGCAATCGGGACACTACTAACTATGGCTACACCTTC.

This clone was recorded a few times. The V call is TRBV6-1, the J call TRBJ2-7; D gene unclear. The CDR3 has 11 amino acids. Germline assignment: CDR1 MNHNS and CDR2 SASEGT. V was clipped by 10 bases and J by 9 bases, with 16 bases between them. The CDR3 region is CATYDGSVQYF. The CDR3 DNA sequence: TGTGCCACCTATGATGGGTCAGTGCAGTACTTC.

V gene TRBV6-2 or TRBV6-3 combines with J gene TRBJ1-2; no reliable D call. Germline lookup yields CDR1 MNHEY and CDR2 SVGEGT. V was cut by 4 bases and J by 6 bases, with 9 bases left in between. The CDR3 runs 12 residues. CDR3: CASSFLGNGYTF. CDR3 nucleotides: TGTGCCAGCAGTTTTTTGGGGAATGGCTACACCTTC.

The gene calls are TRBV5-1 and TRBJ1-1, with a weak D call TRBD1 (5 bases). Trimming shortened V by 0 bases and J by 3 bases, and 9 bases separated the two germline ends. The germline CDR1 and CDR2 sequences are SGHRS and YFSETQ. The CDR3 extends over 14 amino acids. The DNA of the CDR3 is TGCGCCAGCAGCTTGGCCGGGGCCTACACTGAAGCTTTCTTT. Amino acid sequence: CASSLAGAYTEAFF.

The chain uses TRBV11-2 and TRBJ2-7, with D perhaps matching TRBD2 (6 bases). The germline V and J ends were trimmed by 3 bases and 6 bases, with 24 bases remaining between them. The CDR3 sequence is 17 residues long. The germline V gene has CDR1 SGHAT and CDR2 FQNNGV. The CDR3 loop is CASSFRPRGMGEGEQYF. The CDR3 DNA is TGTGCCAGCAGCTTCCGCCCGCGCGGGATGGGAGAAGGCGAGCAGTACTTC.

The genes are TRBV6-1 and TRBJ2-6, with no clear D. The ends were cut back, 6 bases at V and 2 bases at J, with 14 bases in the middle. The germline CDR1 and CDR2 sequences are MNHNS and SASEGT. CDR3 size: 16 residues. As DNA, the CDR3 is TGTGCCAGCAGGCCCCGAGGAGTAGCTGGGGCCAACGTCCTGACTTTC. Encoded protein: CASRPRGVAGANVLTF.